This TCR beta chain emerged from a study of T-cell memory formation after mild COVID-19. Constant-segment primers were used for 5'RACE, and the resulting TCR alpha and TCR beta cDNA libraries carried sample barcodes and UMIs. TCRdb re-derived calls from the 5' RACE reads in MiXCR, one entry per CDR3 protein. The data hold roughly 170,000 distinct CDR3 sequences, with around 18% observed a single time. The CDR3 sequence is 14 residues long. The germline CDR1 and CDR2 sequences are MGHDK and SYGVNS. The V end lost 4 bases, the J end lost 5 bases, and 14 bases lay between the germline ends. As concerns this clonotype: Its antigen is undetermined.

Findings of the study overall: Mainly in CM and EM were contracting CD4+ clones; CD8+ were in EMRA. In pre-infection memory, a portion of responding clones appeared, which suggested that cross-reactive memory joined. Unconfirmed was the SARS-CoV-2 specificity of second-wave clones that peaked on day 37.

This chain connects TRBV25-1 to TRBJ1-2; D might be TRBD1 (5 bases). This clonotype was obtained from a man aged 18-30 years who had mild COVID-19 (a few samples of this study predate the infection). Cell type and time point are not known. Specimen: PBMCs or a T cell subset sorted from them (not recorded which). CDR3 sequence reads: CASSAMDRQYGYTF. As DNA, the CDR3 is TGTGCCAGCAGTGCCATGGACCGACAGTATGGCTACACCTTC.